Following are 10 T cell receptor beta chains from one sample sequenced in a study of early T cells in non-severe SARS-CoV-2 infection. Each CDR3 protein gets one entry after TCRdb re-called the 5' RACE reads with MiXCR. The repertoire has roughly 61,000 distinct CDR3 sequences, roughly a tenth of them found once; the top ten carry more than 6.5%. Sequenced material: whole blood. The receptors originated from an adult who was a healthcare worker with PCR-confirmed SARS-CoV-2 infection or an uninfected control (not recorded which).

This clonotype has more than one count but fewer than ten. The gene calls are TRBV19 and TRBJ2-7; 8 bases are shared with TRBD1. V lost 6 bases and J lost 2; bases outside the gene matches: 9. The CDR3 runs to 15 residues. CDR1 and CDR2 (germline): LNHDA, SQIVND (reference sequence). The CDR3 is CASRKSDRGTYEQYF. DNA of the CDR3: TGTGCCAGTAGGAAGTCCGACAGGGGAACCTACGAGCAGTACTTC.

This clonotype was seen only a few times. J is TRBJ2-3 and V is TRBV5-4; D is possibly TRBD2 (5 bases). CDR1 and CDR2 (germline): SGHNT, YYREEE (reference sequence). The CDR3 is made up of 16 amino acids. V gave up 1 base and J gave up 0 bases, with 12 bases separating them. The CDR3 spells CASSLRESYSTDTQYF. CDR3 in DNA: TGTGCCAGCAGCTTGAGGGAGAGCTATAGCACAGATACGCAGTATTTT.

This clonotype was picked up many times. The chain employs TRBV5-1 and TRBJ1-1; tentatively, D is TRBD1 (6 bases). This CDR3 has 14 amino acids. The V gene lost 3 bases and the J gene lost 9 bases, with 18 bases spanning the gap. Germline assignment: CDR1 SGHRS and CDR2 YFSETQ. Written as DNA, the CDR3 is TGCGCCAGCAGCTCGGCATCGTTCGGGACAAAAGCTTTCTTT. Translating gives CASSSASFGTKAFF.

A few counts support this clonotype. V is TRBV20-1 and J is TRBJ2-3, with D possibly TRBD2 on 6 matching bases. V was trimmed by 4 bases and J by 0 bases, leaving 14 bases between them. Germline values: CDR1 DFQATT, CDR2 SNEGSKA (reference sequence). The CDR3 extends over 15 amino acids. This chain's CDR3 is CSAIPGGRSTDTQYF. CDR3 nucleotide sequence: TGCAGTGCTATCCCCGGGGGACGCAGCACAGATACGCAGTATTTT.

By sample share, this clonotype is medium-sized (0.01 to 0.1%). The chain combines TRBV29-1 with TRBJ1-1; unclear D gene. The V gene's germline CDR1 is SQVTM and CDR2 ANQGSEA. Trimming pared 6 bases from V and 0 bases from J, leaving 11 bases between. This CDR3 region has 13 residues. CDR3 bases: TGCAGCGTCAACGACGGCTTGAACACTGAAGCTTTCTTT. Protein: CSVNDGLNTEAFF. Supplemented by reference TRBV29-1 and TRBJ1-1, the full variable domain reads SAVISQKPSRDICQRGTSLTIQCQVDSQVTMMFWYRQQPGQSLTLIATANQGSEATYESGFVIDKFPISRPNLTFSTLTVSNMSPEDSSIYLCSVNDGLNTEAFFGQGTRLTVV.

The V call is TRBV6-1, the J call TRBJ2-1, with 9 nucleotides matching TRBD2. Trimming at V came to 1 base and at J to 5 bases, leaving 3 bases not matched to a gene. The CDR3 length is 15 residues. Per the germline V gene, CDR1 is MNHNS and CDR2 is SASEGT. The DNA of the CDR3 is TGTGCCAGCAGTGAAGTAGCGGGAGTTGACAATGAGCAGTTCTTC. Amino acid sequence: CASSEVAGVDNEQFF.

The CDR3 DNA reads TGCGCCAGCAGCCAGTCCGCGACAGGCGAAACCTACGAGCAGTACTTC. It codes for CASSQSATGETYEQYF. The rearrangement links TRBV4-3 to TRBJ2-7, with a weak D call TRBD1 (6 bases). The CDR3 has 16 amino acids. Germline loops: CDR1 LGHNA, CDR2 YSLEER. With 3 bases removed from V and 2 bases from J, the gap between germline ends came to 17 bases.

This clonotype was counted many times. In DNA form, the CDR3 reads TGCAGCTTCCGGAGGGGCGAAAAACTGTTTTTT. Its protein is CSFRRGEKLFF. This rearrangement joins TRBV29-1 to TRBJ1-4; D possibly corresponds to TRBD1 (5 bases). Between the trimmed V and J ends, which lost 8 bases and 8 bases, there was a span of 12 bases. There are 11 residues in the CDR3. The germline CDR1 and CDR2 sequences are SQVTM and ANQGSEA. The entire variable domain, with the rest obtained from reference TRBV29-1 and TRBJ1-4, is as follows: SAVISQKPSRDICQRGTSLTIQCQVDSQVTMMFWYRQQPGQSLTLIATANQGSEATYESGFVIDKFPISRPNLTFSTLTVSNMSPEDSSIYLCSFRRGEKLFFGSGTQLSVL.

The chain is built from TRBV12-3 or TRBV12-4 and TRBJ1-2; D gene uncertain. The CDR3 extends over 11 amino acids. V lost 8 bases, J lost 5 bases, and 9 bases lay in between. The CDR3 nucleotides read TGTGCCAGCTCCACGGGTTATGGCTACACCTTC. Residues: CASSTGYGYTF.

This clonotype appeared many times. The rearrangement joins TRBV20-1 to TRBJ2-3; possibly TRBD2 for D (5 bases). This CDR3 contains 16 residues. V shed 5 bases and J shed 4 bases, with 22 bases lying between them. Per germline, CDR1 DFQATT and CDR2 SNEGSKA (reference sequence). CDR3 region: CSAPRGRSGRADTQYF. As DNA, the CDR3 is TGCAGTGCTCCCCGTGGGAGAAGCGGCCGGGCAGATACGCAGTATTTT.